Presented here are 13 T cell receptor beta chains from one specimen sequenced in a study of blood T cells in healthy people across ages. The use of a sample-barcoded 5' primer and a J-beta primer mix characterized a second PCR of roughly 6 to 11 cycles. From the 5' RACE reads, TCRdb called clonotypes with MiXCR, one entry per CDR3 protein. The table has roughly 2 million distinct CDR3 sequences, roughly 52% seen once. Sequenced: blood. These receptors were collected from a woman aged 40 to 49 in good health.

The chain recombines TRBV7-2 with TRBJ2-3; 14 nucleotides match TRBD2. Trimming took 5 bases from V and 1 from J; bases not matched to a gene: 5. CDR1 and CDR2 (germline): SGHTA, FQGNSA. The CDR3 contains 17 residues. The CDR3 region has the DNA TGTGCCAGCAGCCCGGGACTAGCGGGGGCCCGCACAGATACGCAGTATTTT. Protein sequence: CASSPGLAGARTDTQYF.

The genes are TRBV7-2 and TRBJ2-7; 10 bases are a match to TRBD1. CDR1 and CDR2 (germline): SGHTA, FQGNSA. V gave up 3 bases and J gave up 2 bases; unmatched junction bases: 7. There are 16 residues in the CDR3. CDR3 in amino acids: CASSFQIGQGAYEQYF. The CDR3 nucleotides are TGTGCCAGCAGCTTCCAAATAGGACAGGGGGCCTACGAGCAGTACTTC.

This clonotype was observed a few times. The chain recombines TRBV5-1 with TRBJ2-1; 8 nucleotides align to TRBD2. Unmatched junction bases numbered 8, after V lost 3 bases and J lost 0 bases. CDR3 length: 17 residues. Per germline, CDR1 SGHRS and CDR2 YFSETQ. CDR3 DNA sequence: TGCGCCAGCAGCTCATGGCTTAGCGGGATCTCCTACAATGAGCAGTTCTTC. This codes for CASSSWLSGISYNEQFF.

The chain is built from TRBV7-2 and TRBJ1-5; TRBD1 agrees at 10 bases. Trimming cost V 2 bases and J 7 bases; bases outside gene matches: 2. Looked up from germline, CDR1 is SGHTA and CDR2 is FQGNSA. The CDR3 sequence is 14 residues long. The CDR3 nucleotides read TGTGCCAGCAGCTTACTGGGACAGGGGCAGCCCCAGCATTTT. Its translation is CASSLLGQGQPQHF.

The rearrangement uses TRBV28 and TRBJ1-2; D not certain. CDR1 is MDHEN and CDR2 is SYDVKM in the germline V gene. Trimming left V 5 bases short and J 8 bases short, with 12 bases between. The CDR3 totals 12 residues. DNA for the CDR3: TGTGCCAGCAGTCCCTGGGTGGAAGGCTACACCTTC. This codes for CASSPWVEGYTF.

The rearrangement uses TRBV20-1 and TRBJ2-1; 9 bases are shared with TRBD2. The CDR3 is made up of 13 amino acids. From germline, CDR1 is DFQATT and CDR2 SNEGSKA (reference sequence). After removal of 7 bases from V and 9 bases from J, the junction contained 10 bases not matched to a gene. The CDR3 loop is CSVAGGLWSEQFF. The CDR3 DNA sequence: TGCAGTGTGGCGGGGGGGCTTTGGAGTGAGCAGTTCTTC.

The chain is built from TRBV6-5 and TRBJ2-5, with D possibly called TRBD1 or TRBD2 (5 bases each). Germline V gene lookup returns CDR1 MNHEY and CDR2 SVGAGI. V lost 6 bases and J lost 11, with 25 bases in between. The CDR3 has 15 residues. CDR3 coding DNA: TGTGCCAGCAGCCGGGGCAGACCGACCCACAATGAGCAGTACTTC. Protein product: CASSRGRPTHNEQYF.

This clonotype was counted once. The rearrangement joins TRBV19 to TRBJ2-5, with D possibly called TRBD1 or TRBD2 (5 bases each). V lost 3 bases to trimming and J lost 3 bases, with 14 bases between them. Germline V gives CDR1 LNHDA, CDR2 SQIVND (reference sequence). CDR3 length: 15 amino acids. The CDR3 reads CASSINRGSKETQYF. CDR3 DNA sequence: TGTGCCAGTAGTATTAATCGGGGCTCGAAAGAGACCCAGTACTTC.

This clonotype was counted only a few times. This chain links TRBV7-3 with TRBJ2-1; 15 nucleotides align to TRBD2. The junction had 3 bases not matched to a gene; V was cut back by 4 bases and J by 8 bases. Germline CDR1 is SGHTA and CDR2 is FQGTGA. The CDR3 length is 15 residues. This CDR3 is CASSSGTSGGYEQFF. CDR3 DNA sequence: TGTGCCAGCAGCTCCGGGACTAGCGGGGGGTATGAGCAGTTCTTC.

This sequence joins TRBV9 and TRBJ2-7; the D gene is possibly TRBD2 (6 bases). The DNA end is more similar to TRBJ2-4, so the J call may be wrong. Germline V CDR1 and CDR2: SGDLS, YYNGEE. CDR3 size: 13 residues. This chain's CDR3 is CASSDLGGNIQYF. Here the CDR3 DNA reads TGTGCCAGCAGCGACCTCGGGGGAAACATTCAGTACTTC.

The chain links TRBV20-1 to TRBJ2-1; D unresolved. The J call is in doubt because the DNA end fits TRBJ2-7 better. Germline values: CDR1 DFQATT, CDR2 SNEGSKA (reference sequence). The CDR3 contains 15 residues. The CDR3 DNA reads as TGCAGTGCTAGGAACATCCCGAGCTCCTACAATGAGCAGTACTTC. Its translation is CSARNIPSSYNEQYF.

The chain joins TRBV11-3 to TRBJ2-5; tentatively, D is TRBD1 or TRBD2 (5 bases each). V was cut by 4 bases and J by 0 bases, with 21 bases left in between. CDR3 length: 18 residues. CDR1 is SGHNT and CDR2 is YENEEA in the germline V gene. CDR3 in amino acids: CASSSTLPGRSNQETQYF. As DNA, the CDR3 is TGTGCCAGCAGCTCAACACTCCCGGGACGAAGTAACCAAGAGACCCAGTACTTC.

V gene TRBV20-1 combines with J gene TRBJ1-2; no clear D. The CDR3 spans 14 residues. CDR1 and CDR2 (germline): DFQATT, SNEGSKA (reference sequence). Trimming left V 0 bases short and J 2 bases short, with 10 bases between. CDR3: CSARDLRTNYGYTF. The CDR3 coding sequence is TGCAGTGCTAGAGATCTCCGGACCAACTATGGCTACACCTTC.